This TCR beta chain was sequenced in a study of shared clonotypes between healthy human individuals. Study-level points and caveats: An expected dependence of interdonor clonotype sharing on sequencing depth was noted.

At the deep level, the assay was run. An even split of each subset's genomic DNA across several immunoSEQ plates was performed. The method was immunoSEQ multiplex PCR; TCRdb's version includes in-frame clones alone and lacks a portion of them. The sample lists approximately 980,000 clones; about 80% were seen once. This CDR3 contains 13 residues. Germline values: CDR1 WSHSY, CDR2 SAAADI. V lost 6 bases to trimming and J lost 6 bases; unmatched junction nucleotides: 4. This clone was detected only a few times. Antigen: not known. The sample consisted of memory CD4+ T cells sorted from blood. The subset was: CD45RA-negative fraction. The receptor's source is a man aged 18 to 29 in good health. The chain is built from TRBV10-2 and TRBJ2-2, with 7 bases matching TRBD2. CDR3 coding DNA: TGCGCCAGCAGATCCGGACTAGCCGGGGAGCTGTTTTTT. Protein sequence: CASRSGLAGELFF.